These T cell receptor beta chains were read from a single sample in a study of CD8+ T cells in alopecia areata. Assay: immunoSEQ multiplex PCR; the TCRdb copy retains only in-frame clones and omits some. The sample lists about 140,000 clones; approximately 85% were seen once. The starting material was CD8+ T cells sorted from blood, obtained at week 4, from a patient treated with tofacitinib. These receptors were collected from a human donor with alopecia areata. Each CDR3 is given with its conserved first and last residue. D genes are given only for firm matches. Not every row has a clone size; where given, it reads once, few, many or a size class.

CDR3: CASSPADGQNYEQYF
DNA: TGTGCCAGCAGCCCGGCCGATGGACAGAATTACGAGCAGTACTTC
D: .
size: .
J: TRBJ2-7
length: 15
V: TRBV7-9

CDR3: CASSQVRIMNTEAFF
DNA: TGTGCCAGCAGCCAAGTCCGGATCATGAACACTGAAGCTTTCTTT
D: .
size: .
J: TRBJ1-1
length: 15
V: TRBV14

CDR3: CAWSKDRGKVSGANVLTF
DNA: TGTGCCTGGTCTAAGGACAGGGGGAAGGTATCTGGGGCCAACGTCCTGACTTTC
D: TRBD1
size: once
J: TRBJ2-6
length: 18
V: TRBV30

CDR3: CAISVAGLGSFSEQYF
DNA: TGTGCCATCAGTGTCGCAGGGCTTGGTTCTTTTTCCGAGCAGTACTTC
D: .
size: .
J: TRBJ2-7
length: 16
V: TRBV10-3

CDR3: CSADAVQGAHHNEQFF
DNA: TGCAGCGCCGATGCCGTACAGGGGGCCCATCACAATGAGCAGTTCTTC
D: TRBD1
size: .
J: TRBJ2-1
length: 16
V: TRBV29-1

CDR3: CASSRPGLAGGLGPYEQYF
DNA: TGTGCCAGCTCACGACCGGGACTAGCGGGGGGCCTAGGACCCTACGAGCAGTACTTC
D: TRBD2
size: .
J: TRBJ2-7
length: 19
V: TRBV18

CDR3: CASSLLGGVGDTQYF
DNA: TGTGCCAGCAGTCTGCTTGGGGGGGTAGGAGATACGCAGTATTTT
D: TRBD2
size: .
J: TRBJ2-3
length: 15
V: TRBV27

CDR3: CASSFLVGAYNEQFF
DNA: TGTGCCAGCAGCTTTCTGGTAGGCGCCTACAATGAGCAGTTCTTC
D: .
size: .
J: TRBJ2-1
length: 15
V: TRBV7-8

CDR3: CASSLRGANTEAFF
DNA: TGTGCCAGCAGCTTAAGAGGAGCGAACACTGAAGCTTTCTTT
D: .
size: .
J: TRBJ1-1
length: 14
V: TRBV7-9

CDR3: CSVRSGEADTGELFF
DNA: TGCAGCGTTCGCTCGGGTGAGGCAGACACCGGGGAGCTGTTTTTT
D: .
size: .
J: TRBJ2-2
length: 15
V: TRBV29-1

CDR3: CASSLWQGAYEQYF
DNA: TGTGCCAGCAGCTTATGGCAGGGAGCCTACGAGCAGTACTTC
D: .
size: .
J: TRBJ2-7
length: 14
V: TRBV7-6

CDR3: CASSLGSLENEQYF
DNA: TGTGCCAGCAGTTTAGGGTCCCTGGAGAACGAGCAGTACTTC
D: .
size: .
J: TRBJ2-7
length: 14
V: TRBV27

CDR3: CASSNLAGVGEQYF
DNA: TGTGCCAGCAGCAATCTAGCGGGGGTTGGCGAGCAGTACTTC
D: TRBD2
size: once
J: TRBJ2-7
length: 14
V: TRBV7-8